This TCR beta chain is from a study of radiotherapy plus CTLA-4 blockade in lung cancer. The V gene end was trimmed by 11 bases and the J gene end by 7 bases; junction bases not matched to a gene: 11. The CDR3 loop spans 13 amino acids. Per germline, CDR1 MDHEN and CDR2 SYDVKM. Here immunoSEQ multiplex PCR was the method, and the copy in TCRdb shows in-frame clones only, minus some. The repertoire has about 45,000 clones, 65% to 70% of them found once; the top ten carry 20% to 25%. The specimen was peripheral blood, collected from a patient treated with radiotherapy plus ipilimumab. The genes are TRBV28 and TRBJ1-2; TRBD1 matches at 9 bases. The clonotype was recovered from a human donor with non-small cell lung cancer who had a partial response to radiotherapy plus ipilimumab. For the CDR3, the DNA is TGTGCCGGAGGACAGGGGAAGTTTTCTGGCTACACCTTC. This sequence encodes CAGGQGKFSGYTF.